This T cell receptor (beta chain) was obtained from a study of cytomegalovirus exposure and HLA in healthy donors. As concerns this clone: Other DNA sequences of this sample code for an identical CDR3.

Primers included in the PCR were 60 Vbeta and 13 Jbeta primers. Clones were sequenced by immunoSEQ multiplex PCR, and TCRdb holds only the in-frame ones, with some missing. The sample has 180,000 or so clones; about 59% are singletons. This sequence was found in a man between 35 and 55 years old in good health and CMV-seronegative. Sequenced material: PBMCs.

The CDR3 DNA sequence: TGCGCCAGCAGCTCAACTACAGGGGGCTCTGGAAACACCATATATTTT. It specifies CASSSTTGGSGNTIYF. The chain employs TRBV5-1 and TRBJ1-3; 8 positions agree with TRBD1. CDR1 SGHRS and CDR2 YFSETQ come from the germline V gene. The ends lost 3 bases at V and 0 bases at J; junction bases unmatched: 5. This CDR3 region has 16 residues.